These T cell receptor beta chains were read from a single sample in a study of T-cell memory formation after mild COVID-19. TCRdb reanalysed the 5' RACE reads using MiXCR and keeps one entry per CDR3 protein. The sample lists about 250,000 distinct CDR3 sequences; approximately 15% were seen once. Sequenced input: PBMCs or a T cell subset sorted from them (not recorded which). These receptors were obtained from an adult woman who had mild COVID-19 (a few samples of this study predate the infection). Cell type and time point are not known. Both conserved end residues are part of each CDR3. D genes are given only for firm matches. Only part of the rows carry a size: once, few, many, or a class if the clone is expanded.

TGCGCCAGCAGCCACAAAAGCGGGGAGGGGTCCTACGAGCAGTACTTC CASSHKSGEGSYEQYF TRBV5-1 TRBD2 TRBJ2-7 few
TGTGCCACCAGTGCCCGACAGGGAGCCTATGGCTACACCTTC CATSARQGAYGYTF TRBV24-1 TRBD1 TRBJ1-2 once
TGTGCCAGCAGCTTAAGCAGGGGGAGGGCTTTCTTT CASSLSRGRAFF TRBV11-2 TRBD1 TRBJ1-1 NA
TGTGCCAGCAGTTACCCAGGGGGCGCGTATGGTGGCTACACCTTC CASSYPGGAYGGYTF TRBV6-5 TRBD1 TRBJ1-2 NA
TGTGCCAGCAGTTACAGGACCAGCGGGGAGCTGTTTTTT CASSYRTSGELFF TRBV6-6 NA TRBJ2-2 few
TGTGCCAGCAGCGTAGAGGGGTACGAGCAGTACTTC CASSVEGYEQYF TRBV9 NA TRBJ2-7 few
TGCGCCAGCAGCCAAGAGACAGTTGATAATTCACCCCTCCACTTT CASSQETVDNSPLHF TRBV4-1 NA TRBJ1-6 NA
TGTGCCAGCAGCCCCCGTGGTCGGTGGGCGAGCTACTACGAGCAGTACTTC CASSPRGRWASYYEQYF TRBV3-1 NA TRBJ2-7 NA
TGTGCCAGCAGCGTCGACTACCGCTTCTACAATGAGCAGTTCTTC CASSVDYRFYNEQFF TRBV7-2 NA TRBJ2-1 many
TGCAGCGTTGCCGAGGGGATCACTGAAGCTTTCTTT CSVAEGITEAFF TRBV29-1 NA TRBJ1-1 NA
TGTGCCAGCAGATCCCTTAGCGGGAGGGGGGCCCAGTACTTC CASRSLSGRGAQYF TRBV27 TRBD2 TRBJ2-5 NA
TGCAGCGTTGAATTTGGGACTAGTCCCAATGAGCAGTTCTTC CSVEFGTSPNEQFF TRBV29-1 TRBD2 TRBJ2-1 NA
TGTGCCAGCAGCTTAGCCCCCAGGGCGGCCCGTGGGTACGAGCAGTACTTC CASSLAPRAARGYEQYF TRBV7-8 NA TRBJ2-7 NA
TGTGCCAGCAGTTTAGATGGTCGACCACTCTACGAGCAGTACTTC CASSLDGRPLYEQYF TRBV12-3/TRBV12-4 NA TRBJ2-7 few
TGTGCCAGCAGCCGTCCAGGGAGCACAGATACGAAGTATTTT CASSRPGSTDTKYF TRBV4-2 NA TRBJ2-3 NA
TGTGCCAGCAGCCAAGATCTAGGCCTCCCCGGCACTGAAGCTTTCTTT CASSQDLGLPGTEAFF TRBV3-1 NA TRBJ1-1 NA
TGTGCCAGCAGTGAACTCGGGGGGGAGACCCAGTACTTC CASSELGGETQYF TRBV9 TRBD2 TRBJ2-5 NA
TGTGCCAGCAGCTTAATATTGAAAGGCTTCTATGGCTACACCTTC CASSLILKGFYGYTF TRBV7-9 NA TRBJ1-2 NA
TGTGCCAGCAGTTTTAGGAGAAGCTCCTATAATTCACCCCTCCACTTT CASSFRRSSYNSPLHF TRBV27 NA TRBJ1-6 NA
TGCAGTGCTAGAGCCTCCGGAGTGATGGAGGAGCAGTTCTTC CSARASGVMEEQFF TRBV20-1 NA TRBJ2-1 few
TGTGCCAGCAGCTTAGGGCAAGTAAGAGATACGCAGTATTTT CASSLGQVRDTQYF TRBV7-3 NA TRBJ2-3 NA
TGTGCCAGCAGCCATGGGACTAGCGGGGGGCGGACAGATACGCAGTATTTT CASSHGTSGGRTDTQYF TRBV4-2 TRBD2 TRBJ2-3 few
TGTGCCAGCAGCTTCAGCGGCCTAGGAGGAGAGACCCAGTACTTC CASSFSGLGGETQYF TRBV7-2 NA TRBJ2-5 few
TGTGCCAGCAGCCAAGATTGGGGGACTAGCACAGATACGCAGTATTTT CASSQDWGTSTDTQYF TRBV4-2 NA TRBJ2-3 many
TGTGCCAGCAGCTTAAGGGGTAGCGGGAGCTACGGGGAGCTGTTTTTT CASSLRGSGSYGELFF TRBV11-2 TRBD2 TRBJ2-2 NA
TGTGCCAGCAGCCCCACTTATCTGGGCTCCTACGAGCAGTACTTC CASSPTYLGSYEQYF TRBV7-2 NA TRBJ2-7 few
TGTGCCAGCAGTTCCGGGACAGGGATGGGTAGGGCCCAGTACTTC CASSSGTGMGRAQYF TRBV6-2/TRBV6-3 TRBD1 TRBJ2-5 NA
TGTGCCAGCAGTTTAAGTTGGCGGTATAGGGAGACCCAGTACTTC CASSLSWRYRETQYF TRBV12-3/TRBV12-4 NA TRBJ2-5 few
TGTGCCAGCAGCTCCCAGCGCGGGGGCGGGAGGGATCTTGGGGCCAACGTCCTGACTTTC CASSSQRGGGRDLGANVLTF TRBV9 TRBD2 TRBJ2-6 NA
TGCAGTGCCACGGGACAGGGAAATGAAAAACTGTTTTTT CSATGQGNEKLFF TRBV20-1 TRBD1 TRBJ1-4 NA
TGTGCCAGCAGTGGGGACCCAGGCCAGGCCTATGGCTACACCTTC CASSGDPGQAYGYTF TRBV12-3/TRBV12-4 NA TRBJ1-2 NA
TGTGCCAGCACCCCAGCGGGGCCCCACTACGAGCAGTACTTC CASTPAGPHYEQYF TRBV6-5 TRBD2 TRBJ2-7 NA
TGCAGTGCTAGAGCCGTCTATGGCTACACCTTC CSARAVYGYTF TRBV20-1 NA TRBJ1-2 few
TGCGCCAGCAGCCCTGGGGGGCAGGGGTCGGTCAATGAGCAGTTCTTC CASSPGGQGSVNEQFF TRBV4-3 NA TRBJ2-1 few
TGTGCCACCAGTGATCCCGGGACTAGCGGACTCAATGAGCAGTTCTTC CATSDPGTSGLNEQFF TRBV24-1 TRBD2 TRBJ2-1 NA
TGTGCCAGCAACCCACTGATCAGTGACGGGACGCAGTATTTT CASNPLISDGTQYF TRBV7-9 NA TRBJ2-3 NA
TGTGCCAGCAGCTTGGGGGCTAGTTTGCATGAGCAGTTCTTC CASSLGASLHEQFF TRBV11-1 NA TRBJ2-1 many
TGTGCCAGCAGCCCCGGACTAGCGGGATATAAGGACGAGCAGTACTTC CASSPGLAGYKDEQYF TRBV3-1 TRBD2 TRBJ2-7 once
TGTGCCAGCAGCCCTGAGGCAGCCACGACAATAGTTTATGGCTACACCTTC CASSPEAATTIVYGYTF TRBV7-8 NA TRBJ1-2 NA
TGCGCCAGCAGCTTGGGCGGAGGGGCCGGTAAAGATACGCAGTATTTT CASSLGGGAGKDTQYF TRBV5-1 NA TRBJ2-3 many
TGTGCCAGTAGTATTGGTGGCTACACCTTC CASSIGGYTF TRBV19 NA TRBJ1-2 few
TGTGCCAGCAGCGTAGGCGACGGGAGCTCCTACGAGCAGTACTTC CASSVGDGSSYEQYF TRBV9 NA TRBJ2-7 few
TGTGCCAGCAGCCCGGGGGATGGGGTCGATTCCTACGAGCAGTACTTC CASSPGDGVDSYEQYF TRBV6-6 NA TRBJ2-7 few
TGTGCCAGCAGCTCCTCCGGGGGCAGGTGGATTGGGCAGTACTTC CASSSSGGRWIGQYF TRBV21-1 NA TRBJ2-7 many
TGTGCCAGCAGATCAAGGAAAGAGACCCAGTACTTC CASRSRKETQYF TRBV6-2/TRBV6-3 NA TRBJ2-5 NA
TGTGCCAGCATCCCAGGGGGGGCACCGAACACTGAAGCTTTCTTT CASIPGGAPNTEAFF TRBV25-1 TRBD1 TRBJ1-1 NA
TGTGCCAGCAGCCTCCGTAGGCCGGATCCAGATACGCAGTATTTT CASSLRRPDPDTQYF TRBV7-2 NA TRBJ2-3 NA
TGCAGTTGGCGTTTCGCCTACGAGCAGTACTTC CSWRFAYEQYF TRBV20-1 NA TRBJ2-7 few
TGTGCCAGCAGCTCAGGGGGGCAGACAACCGGGGAGCTGTTTTTT CASSSGGQTTGELFF TRBV7-3 NA TRBJ2-2 once